The TCR beta chain described here comes from a study of blood T cell repertoires in COVID-19. Study information: The United States, Italy and Spain supplied acute and convalescent COVID-19 samples. PBMCs, B-cell-depleted T cells, or T cells were the source of the cDNA or gDNA that made up the material.

CDR1 and CDR2 (germline): SGHVS, FQNEAQ. The CDR3 loop spans 19 amino acids. Trimming cost V 1 base and J 5 bases, with 24 bases left between them. The authors' processing: Amplification of reference gene primers provided the estimated nucleated cell counts. Some clones are missing from TCRdb's copy, which holds only in-frame ones; the method was immunoSEQ multiplex PCR. That table furnishes V, J and clone size, whereas the DNA furnished D and trimming. There are 130,000 or so clones in the sample; about four fifths occur only once, and over 10% lies in the top ten. This sequence originates from a human donor in a cohort sampled during active COVID-19. Material: peripheral blood. The rearrangement links TRBV7-8 to TRBJ2-1, with D possibly TRBD2 on 7 matching bases. The DNA for the CDR3 is TGTGCCAGCAGCTTAGAGGGACTTTTGACTGCGGGGGCTCACAATGAGCAGTTCTTC. This codes for CASSLEGLLTAGAHNEQFF.